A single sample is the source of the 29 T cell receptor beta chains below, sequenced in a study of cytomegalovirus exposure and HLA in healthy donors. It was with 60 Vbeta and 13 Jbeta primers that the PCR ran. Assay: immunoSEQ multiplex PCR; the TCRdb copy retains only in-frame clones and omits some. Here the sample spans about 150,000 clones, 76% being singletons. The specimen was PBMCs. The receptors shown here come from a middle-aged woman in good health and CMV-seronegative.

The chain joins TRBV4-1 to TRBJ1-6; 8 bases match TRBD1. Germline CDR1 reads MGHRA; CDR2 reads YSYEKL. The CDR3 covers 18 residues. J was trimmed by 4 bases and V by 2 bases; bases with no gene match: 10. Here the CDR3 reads CASSQTQLRTGYNSPLHF. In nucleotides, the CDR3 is TGCGCCAGCAGCCAAACCCAACTGCGGACAGGGTATAATTCACCCCTCCACTTT.

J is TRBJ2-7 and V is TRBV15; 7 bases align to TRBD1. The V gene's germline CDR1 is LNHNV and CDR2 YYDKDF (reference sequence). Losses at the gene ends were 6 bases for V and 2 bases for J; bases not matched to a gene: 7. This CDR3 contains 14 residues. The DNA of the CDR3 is TGTGCCACCAGACGGACCGGGACAGCCTACGAGCAGTACTTC. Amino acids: CATRRTGTAYEQYF.

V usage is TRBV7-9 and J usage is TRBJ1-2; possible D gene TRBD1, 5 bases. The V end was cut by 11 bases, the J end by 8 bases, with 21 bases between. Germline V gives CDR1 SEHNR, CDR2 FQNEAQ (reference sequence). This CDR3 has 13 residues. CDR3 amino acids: CAGIGIGGGGYTF. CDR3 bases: TGTGCCGGGATAGGGATCGGGGGAGGCGGCTACACCTTC. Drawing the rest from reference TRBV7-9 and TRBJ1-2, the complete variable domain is DTGVSQNPRHKITKRGQNVTFRCDPISEHNRLYWYRQTLGQGPEFLTYFQNEAQLEKSRLLSDRFSAERPKGSFSTLEIQRTEQGDSAMYLCAGIGIGGGGYTFGSGTRLTVV.

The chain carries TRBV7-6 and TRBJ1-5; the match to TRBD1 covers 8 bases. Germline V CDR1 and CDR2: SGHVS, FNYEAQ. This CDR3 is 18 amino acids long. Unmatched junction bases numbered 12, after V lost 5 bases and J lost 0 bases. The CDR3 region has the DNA TGTGCCAGCAGCCTCGGGACAGGCCAGATTTATAGCAATCAGCCCCAGCATTTT. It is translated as CASSLGTGQIYSNQPQHF.

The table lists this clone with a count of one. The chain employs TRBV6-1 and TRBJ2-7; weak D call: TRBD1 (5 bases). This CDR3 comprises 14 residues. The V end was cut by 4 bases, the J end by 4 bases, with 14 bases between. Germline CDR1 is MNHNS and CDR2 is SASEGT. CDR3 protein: CASSVLGQLYEQYF. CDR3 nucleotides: TGTGCCAGCAGTGTCTTAGGACAATTGTACGAGCAGTACTTC.

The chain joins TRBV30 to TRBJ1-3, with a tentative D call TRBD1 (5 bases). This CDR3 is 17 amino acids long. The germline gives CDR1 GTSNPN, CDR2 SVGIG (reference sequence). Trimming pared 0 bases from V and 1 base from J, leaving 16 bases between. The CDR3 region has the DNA TGTGCCTGGAGTGTATGGTCAGGGCCGCGTTCTGGAAACACCATATATTTT. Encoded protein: CAWSVWSGPRSGNTIYF. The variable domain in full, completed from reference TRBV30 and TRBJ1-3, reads SQTIHQWPATLVQPVGSPLSLECTVEGTSNPNLYWYRQAAGRGLQLLFYSVGIGQISSEVPQNLSASRPQDRQFILSSKKLLLSDSGFYLCAWSVWSGPRSGNTIYFGEGSWLTVV.

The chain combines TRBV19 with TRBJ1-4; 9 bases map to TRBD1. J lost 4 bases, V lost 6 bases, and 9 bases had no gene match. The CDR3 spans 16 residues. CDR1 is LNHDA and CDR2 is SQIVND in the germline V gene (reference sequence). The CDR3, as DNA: TGTGCCAGTAGAGGAGTAGTGGGACAGGGTAATGAAAAACTGTTTTTT. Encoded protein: CASRGVVGQGNEKLFF.

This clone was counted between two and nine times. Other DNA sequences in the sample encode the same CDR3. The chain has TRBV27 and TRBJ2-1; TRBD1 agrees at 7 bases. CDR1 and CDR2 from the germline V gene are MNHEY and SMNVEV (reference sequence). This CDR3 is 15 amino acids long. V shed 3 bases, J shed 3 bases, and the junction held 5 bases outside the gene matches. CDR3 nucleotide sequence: TGTGCCAGCAGTTTCCCGGGACAGCTCTACAATGAGCAGTTCTTC. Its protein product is CASSFPGQLYNEQFF.

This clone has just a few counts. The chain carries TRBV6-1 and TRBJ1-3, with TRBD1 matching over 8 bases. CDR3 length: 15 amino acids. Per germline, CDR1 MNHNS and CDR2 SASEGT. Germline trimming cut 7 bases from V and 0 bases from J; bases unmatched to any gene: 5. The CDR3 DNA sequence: TGTGCCAGCACTCTCGGACAGGGCTCTGGAAACACCATATATTTT. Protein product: CASTLGQGSGNTIYF.

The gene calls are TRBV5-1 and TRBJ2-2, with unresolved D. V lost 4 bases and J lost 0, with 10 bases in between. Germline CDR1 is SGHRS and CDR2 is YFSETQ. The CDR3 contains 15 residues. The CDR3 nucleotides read TGCGCCAGCAGCGAGGCCGCACCGAACACCGGGGAGCTGTTTTTT. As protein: CASSEAAPNTGELFF.

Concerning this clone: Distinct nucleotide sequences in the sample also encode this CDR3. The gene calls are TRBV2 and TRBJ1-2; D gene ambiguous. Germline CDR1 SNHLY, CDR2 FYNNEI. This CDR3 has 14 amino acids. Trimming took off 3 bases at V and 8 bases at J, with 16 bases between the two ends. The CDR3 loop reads CASSDSFRASGYTF. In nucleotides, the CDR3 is TGTGCCAGCAGTGATTCCTTTCGAGCGAGCGGCTACACCTTC.

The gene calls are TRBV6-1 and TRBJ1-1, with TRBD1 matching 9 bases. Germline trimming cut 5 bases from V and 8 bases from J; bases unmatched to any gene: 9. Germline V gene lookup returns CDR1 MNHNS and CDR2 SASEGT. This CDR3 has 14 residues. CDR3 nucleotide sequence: TGTGCCAGCAGTCTGGGACAGGGAGTAGACGAAGCTTTCTTT. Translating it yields CASSLGQGVDEAFF.

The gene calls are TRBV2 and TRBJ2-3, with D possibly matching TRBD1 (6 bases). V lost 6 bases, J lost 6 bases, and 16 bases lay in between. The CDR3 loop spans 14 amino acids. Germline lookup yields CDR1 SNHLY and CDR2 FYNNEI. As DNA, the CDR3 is TGTGCCAGCAGGGACGGGACACCGGCGGATACGCAGTATTTT. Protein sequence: CASRDGTPADTQYF.

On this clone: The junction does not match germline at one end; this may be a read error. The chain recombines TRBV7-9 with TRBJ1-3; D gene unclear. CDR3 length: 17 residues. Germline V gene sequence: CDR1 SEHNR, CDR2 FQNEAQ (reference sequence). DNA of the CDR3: TGTTCCAGCAGCTTAGGGCCCAGCGAGAGGGCTGGAAACACCATATATTTT. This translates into CSSSLGPSERAGNTIYF.

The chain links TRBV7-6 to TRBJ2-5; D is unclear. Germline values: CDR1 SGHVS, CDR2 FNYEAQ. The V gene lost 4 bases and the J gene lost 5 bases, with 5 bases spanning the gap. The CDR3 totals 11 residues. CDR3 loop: CASSSQETQYF. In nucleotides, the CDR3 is TGTGCCAGCAGCTCACAGGAGACCCAGTACTTC.

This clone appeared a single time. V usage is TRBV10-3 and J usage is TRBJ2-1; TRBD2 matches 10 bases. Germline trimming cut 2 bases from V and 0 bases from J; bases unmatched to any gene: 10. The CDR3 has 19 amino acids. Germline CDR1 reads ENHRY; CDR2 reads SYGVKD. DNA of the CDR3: TGTGCCATCAGTGAGGGGTCTAGCGGGAGTCGGAGCTCCTACAATGAGCAGTTCTTC. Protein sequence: CAISEGSSGSRSSYNEQFF.

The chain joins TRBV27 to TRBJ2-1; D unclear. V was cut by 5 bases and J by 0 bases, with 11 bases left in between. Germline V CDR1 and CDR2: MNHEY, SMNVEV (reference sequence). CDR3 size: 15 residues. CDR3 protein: CASSPHLSSYNEQFF. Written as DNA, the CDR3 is TGTGCCAGCAGTCCCCACCTCAGCTCCTACAATGAGCAGTTCTTC.

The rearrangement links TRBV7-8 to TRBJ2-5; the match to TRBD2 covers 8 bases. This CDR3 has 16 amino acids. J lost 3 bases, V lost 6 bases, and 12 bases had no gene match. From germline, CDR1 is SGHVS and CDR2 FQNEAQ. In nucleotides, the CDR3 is TGTGCCAGCAGTCCAATCGGGCGAGCGGGAGAAGAGACCCAGTACTTC. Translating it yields CASSPIGRAGEETQYF.

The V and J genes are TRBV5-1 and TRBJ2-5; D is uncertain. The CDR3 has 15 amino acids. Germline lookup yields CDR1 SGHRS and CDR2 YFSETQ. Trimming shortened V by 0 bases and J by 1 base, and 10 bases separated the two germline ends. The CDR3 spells CASSLGVRPQETQYF. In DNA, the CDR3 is TGCGCCAGCAGCTTGGGGGTCAGGCCCCAAGAGACCCAGTACTTC.

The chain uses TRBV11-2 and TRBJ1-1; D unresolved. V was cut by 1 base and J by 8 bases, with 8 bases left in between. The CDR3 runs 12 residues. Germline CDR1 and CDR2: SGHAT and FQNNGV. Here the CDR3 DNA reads TGTGCCAGCAGCTTAGGTCACCTAGAAGCTTTCTTT. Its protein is CASSLGHLEAFF.

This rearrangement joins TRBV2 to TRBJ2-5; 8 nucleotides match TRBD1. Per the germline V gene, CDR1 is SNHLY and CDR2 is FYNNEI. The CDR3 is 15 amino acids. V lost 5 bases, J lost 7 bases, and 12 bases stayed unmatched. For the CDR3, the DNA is TGTGCCAGCAGTAACGGACAGGGTTTGATTGGGACCCAGTACTTC. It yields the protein CASSNGQGLIGTQYF.

The CDR3 sequence: CSVVYGGTYEQYF. The CDR3 DNA follows: TGCAGCGTGGTGTACGGGGGGACCTACGAGCAGTACTTC. The chain uses TRBV29-1 and TRBJ2-7, with 7 nucleotides matching TRBD2. Germline V CDR1 and CDR2: SQVTM, ANQGSEA. This CDR3 contains 13 residues. Trimming cost V 6 bases and J 2 bases; bases outside gene matches: 7.

CDR3 DNA sequence: TGTGCCAGCAGCTCCGTACAGGGAAAATATGGCTACACCTTC. Translation: CASSSVQGKYGYTF. The V and J genes are TRBV7-8 and TRBJ1-2, with a weak D call TRBD1 (6 bases). This CDR3 comprises 14 residues. V dropped 4 bases and J dropped 5 bases, with 14 bases sitting between them. From germline, CDR1 is SGHVS and CDR2 FQNEAQ.

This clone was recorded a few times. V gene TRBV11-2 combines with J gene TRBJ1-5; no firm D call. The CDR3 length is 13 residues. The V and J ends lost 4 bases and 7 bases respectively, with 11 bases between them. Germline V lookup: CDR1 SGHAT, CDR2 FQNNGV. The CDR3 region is CASSSLPGQPQHF. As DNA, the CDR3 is TGTGCCAGCAGCTCCCTTCCGGGACAGCCCCAGCATTTT. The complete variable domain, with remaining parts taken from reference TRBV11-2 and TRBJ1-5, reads EAGVAQSPRYKIIEKRQSVAFWCNPISGHATLYWYQQILGQGPKLLIQFQNNGVVDDSQLPKDRFSAERLKGVDSTLKIQPAKLEDSAVYLCASSSLPGQPQHFGDGTRLSIL.

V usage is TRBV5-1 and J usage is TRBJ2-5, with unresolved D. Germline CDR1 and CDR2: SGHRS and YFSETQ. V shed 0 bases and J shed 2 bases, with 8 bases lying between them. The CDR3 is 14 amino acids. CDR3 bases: TGCGCCAGCAGCTTGGCCCCGGAGCAAGAGACCCAGTACTTC. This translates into CASSLAPEQETQYF.

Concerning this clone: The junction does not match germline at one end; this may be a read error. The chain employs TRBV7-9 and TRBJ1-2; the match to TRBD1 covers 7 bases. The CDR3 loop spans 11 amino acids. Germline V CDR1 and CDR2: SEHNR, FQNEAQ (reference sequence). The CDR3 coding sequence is TGTGCCAGCAGCTCCGGAGGGGGCTACGCCTTC. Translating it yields CASSSGGGYAF.

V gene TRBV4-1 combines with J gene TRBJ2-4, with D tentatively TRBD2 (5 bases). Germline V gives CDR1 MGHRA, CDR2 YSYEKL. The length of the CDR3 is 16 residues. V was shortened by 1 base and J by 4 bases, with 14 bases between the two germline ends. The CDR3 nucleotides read TGCGCCAGCAGCCAAGTACTTAAGGGAGCTAAAAACATTCAGTACTTC. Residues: CASSQVLKGAKNIQYF.

CDR3 nucleotide sequence: TGTGCCAGCAGAAGAAACCTCCGGGACAGAGGCTACGAGCAGTACTTC. Protein product: CASRRNLRDRGYEQYF. The V call is TRBV27, the J call TRBJ2-7, with TRBD1 matching over 7 bases. In germline, CDR1 is MNHEY, CDR2 SMNVEV (reference sequence). The CDR3 is 16 amino acids. V was clipped by 6 bases and J by 3 bases; unmatched bases: 14.

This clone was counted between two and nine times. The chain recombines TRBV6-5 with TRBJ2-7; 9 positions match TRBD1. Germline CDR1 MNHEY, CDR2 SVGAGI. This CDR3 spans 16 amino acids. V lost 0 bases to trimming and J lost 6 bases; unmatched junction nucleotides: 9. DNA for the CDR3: TGTGCCAGCAGTTACTCCCGAAAACAGGGGGCGCTCGAGCAGTACTTC. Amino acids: CASSYSRKQGALEQYF.